The source of this TCR beta chain is a study of T-cell reconstitution after alpha-beta-depleted transplantation in children. Study-wide points: About two months after transplant, alpha-beta T cells reportedly came from several hundred expanded graft clones. From surviving recipient T cells and thymic progenitors came the high day-60 TCRbeta diversity observed in some patients.

Library preparation (for TCRbeta) was performed with unique molecular identifiers. TCRdb recomputed calls from the PCR reads with MiXCR, one row per CDR3 protein. The sample includes 600,000 to 700,000 distinct CDR3 sequences, around 13% of them seen just once. Trimming removed 1 base from V and 14 bases from J; junction bases left unmatched: 11. Germline V gene lookup returns CDR1 SGHAT and CDR2 FQNNGV. The CDR3 sequence is 14 residues long. The table lists this clonotype with many counts. Its antigen is not known. This TCR was sampled from a girl aged 2-15 years with congenital amegakaryocytic thrombocytopenia, due to receive a stem cell transplant. The chain carries TRBV11-2 and TRBJ2-1; TRBD2 matches 7 bases. Sequenced here: PBMCs, sampled before TCRalphabeta/CD19-depleted stem cell transplant. The CDR3 DNA reads TGTGCCAGCAGCTTAGGCCGCCTGGCGGGAGAAGAGTTCTTC. This codes for CASSLGRLAGEEFF.